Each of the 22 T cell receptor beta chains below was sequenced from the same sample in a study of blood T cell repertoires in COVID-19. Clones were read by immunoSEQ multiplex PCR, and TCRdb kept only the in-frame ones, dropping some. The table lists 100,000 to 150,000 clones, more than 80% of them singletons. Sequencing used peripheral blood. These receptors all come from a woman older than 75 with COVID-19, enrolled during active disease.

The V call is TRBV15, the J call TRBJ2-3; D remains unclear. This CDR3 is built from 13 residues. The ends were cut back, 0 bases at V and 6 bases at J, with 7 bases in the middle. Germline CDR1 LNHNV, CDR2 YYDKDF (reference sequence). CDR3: CATSREFVDTQYF. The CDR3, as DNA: TGTGCCACCAGCAGAGAATTCGTCGATACGCAGTATTTT.

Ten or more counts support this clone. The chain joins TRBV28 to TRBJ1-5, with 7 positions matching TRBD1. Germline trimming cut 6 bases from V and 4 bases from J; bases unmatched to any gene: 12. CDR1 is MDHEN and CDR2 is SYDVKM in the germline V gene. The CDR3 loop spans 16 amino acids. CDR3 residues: CASSRPGGSKNQPQHF. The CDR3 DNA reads TGTGCCAGCAGCAGACCAGGGGGGAGCAAAAATCAGCCCCAGCATTTT.

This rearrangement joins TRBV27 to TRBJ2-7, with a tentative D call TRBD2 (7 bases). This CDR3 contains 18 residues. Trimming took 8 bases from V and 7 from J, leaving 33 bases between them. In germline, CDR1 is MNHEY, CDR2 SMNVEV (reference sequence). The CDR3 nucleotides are TGTGCCAGCCTCACTAGGATTAACGGGGGGCGGGAGACGGTGGAGCAGTACTTC. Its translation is CASLTRINGGRETVEQYF.

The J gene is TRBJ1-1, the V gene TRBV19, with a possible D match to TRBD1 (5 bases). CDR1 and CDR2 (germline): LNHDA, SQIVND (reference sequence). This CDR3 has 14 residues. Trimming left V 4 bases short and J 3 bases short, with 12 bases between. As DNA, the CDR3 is TGTGCCAGTAGTACCAGCCGGGGGGACACTGAAGCTTTCTTT. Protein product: CASSTSRGDTEAFF.

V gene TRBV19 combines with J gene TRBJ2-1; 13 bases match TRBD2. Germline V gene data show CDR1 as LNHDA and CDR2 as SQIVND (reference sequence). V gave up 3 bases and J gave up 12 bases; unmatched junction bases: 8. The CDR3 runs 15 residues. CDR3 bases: TGTGCCAGTAGTATGAGACTAGCGGGAGGAGGGGTGCAGTTCTTC. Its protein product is CASSMRLAGGGVQFF.

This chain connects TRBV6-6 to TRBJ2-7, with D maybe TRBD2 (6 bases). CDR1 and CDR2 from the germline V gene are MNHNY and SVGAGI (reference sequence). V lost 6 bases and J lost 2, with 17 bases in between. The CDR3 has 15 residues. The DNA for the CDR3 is TGTGCCAGCAGATTAGGGGACGGGAGCGCCTACGAGCAGTACTTC. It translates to CASRLGDGSAYEQYF.

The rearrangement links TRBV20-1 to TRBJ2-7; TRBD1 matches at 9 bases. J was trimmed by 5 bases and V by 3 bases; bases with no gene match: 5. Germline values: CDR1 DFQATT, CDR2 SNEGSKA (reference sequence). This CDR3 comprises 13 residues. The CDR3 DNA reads TGCAGTGCTAGTCGGACAGGGGTCGACGAGCAGTACTTC. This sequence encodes CSASRTGVDEQYF.

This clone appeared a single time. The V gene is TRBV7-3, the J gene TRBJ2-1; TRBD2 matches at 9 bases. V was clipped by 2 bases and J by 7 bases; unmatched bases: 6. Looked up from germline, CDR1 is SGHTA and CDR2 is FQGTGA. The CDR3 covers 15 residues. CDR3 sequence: CASSLAGGRENEQFF. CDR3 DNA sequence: TGTGCCAGCAGCTTAGCGGGAGGGAGGGAGAATGAGCAGTTCTTC. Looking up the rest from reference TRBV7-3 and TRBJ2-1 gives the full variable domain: GAGVSQTPSNKVTEKGKYVELRCDPISGHTALYWYRQSLGQGPEFLIYFQGTGAADDSGLPNDRFFAVRPEGSVSTLKIQRTERGDSAVYLCASSLAGGRENEQFFGPGTRLTVL.

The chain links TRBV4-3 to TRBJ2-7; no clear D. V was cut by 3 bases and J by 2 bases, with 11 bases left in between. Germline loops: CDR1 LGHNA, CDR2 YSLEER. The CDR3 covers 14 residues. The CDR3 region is CASSQRDKAYEQYF. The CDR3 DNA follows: TGCGCCAGCAGCCAGCGCGACAAGGCCTACGAGCAGTACTTC.

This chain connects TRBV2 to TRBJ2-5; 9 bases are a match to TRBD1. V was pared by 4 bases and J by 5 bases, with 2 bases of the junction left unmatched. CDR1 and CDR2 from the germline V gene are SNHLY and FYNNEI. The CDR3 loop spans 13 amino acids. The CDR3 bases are TGTGCCAGCAGTGGGGACAGGGAGGAGACCCAGTACTTC. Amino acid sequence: CASSGDREETQYF.

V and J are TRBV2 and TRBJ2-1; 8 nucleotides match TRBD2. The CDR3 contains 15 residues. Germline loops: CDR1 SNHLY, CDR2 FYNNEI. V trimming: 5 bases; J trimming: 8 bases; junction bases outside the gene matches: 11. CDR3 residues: CASSLSSGSIDEQFF. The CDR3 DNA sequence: TGTGCCAGCAGTCTGTCCAGCGGGAGTATCGATGAGCAGTTCTTC.

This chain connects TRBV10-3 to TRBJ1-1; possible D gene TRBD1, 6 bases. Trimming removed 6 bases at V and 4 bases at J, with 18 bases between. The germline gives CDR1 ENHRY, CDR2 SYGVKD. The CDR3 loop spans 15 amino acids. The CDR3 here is CAISYPGQPATEAFF. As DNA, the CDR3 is TGTGCCATCAGCTACCCCGGACAGCCGGCCACTGAAGCTTTCTTT.

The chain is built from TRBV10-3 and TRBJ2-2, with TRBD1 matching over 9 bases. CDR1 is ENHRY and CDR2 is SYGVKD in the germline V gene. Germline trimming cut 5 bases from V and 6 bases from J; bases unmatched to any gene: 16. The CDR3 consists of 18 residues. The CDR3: CAISTPRPGQGIAGELFF. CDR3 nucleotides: TGTGCCATCAGTACGCCCAGACCGGGACAGGGCATCGCCGGGGAGCTGTTTTTT.

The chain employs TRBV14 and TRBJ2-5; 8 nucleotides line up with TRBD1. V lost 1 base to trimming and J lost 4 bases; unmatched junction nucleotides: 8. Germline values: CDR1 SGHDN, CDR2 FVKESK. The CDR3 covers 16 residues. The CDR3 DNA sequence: TGTGCCAGCAGCCAAGCGGGACAGGTTCTTCGAGAGACCCAGTACTTC. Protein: CASSQAGQVLRETQYF.

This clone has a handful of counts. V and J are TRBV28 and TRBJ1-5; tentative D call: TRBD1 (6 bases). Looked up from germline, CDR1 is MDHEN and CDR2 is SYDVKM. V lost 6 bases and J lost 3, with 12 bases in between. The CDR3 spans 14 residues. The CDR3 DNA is TGTGCCAGCAGCCCCGGACAGAACAATCAGCCCCAGCATTTT. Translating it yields CASSPGQNNQPQHF.

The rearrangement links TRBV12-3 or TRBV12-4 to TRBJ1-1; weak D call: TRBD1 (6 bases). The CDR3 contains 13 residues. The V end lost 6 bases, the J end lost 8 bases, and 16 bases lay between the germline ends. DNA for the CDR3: TGTGCCAGCAGCCCGCGGGGGCGGGGGGAAGCTTTCTTT. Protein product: CASSPRGRGEAFF.

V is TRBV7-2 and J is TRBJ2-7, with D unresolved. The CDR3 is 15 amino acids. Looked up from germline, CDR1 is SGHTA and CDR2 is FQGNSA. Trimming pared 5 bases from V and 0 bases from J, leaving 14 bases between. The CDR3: CASSVTGLDSYEQYF. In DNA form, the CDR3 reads TGTGCCAGCAGCGTAACTGGTCTAGACTCCTACGAGCAGTACTTC. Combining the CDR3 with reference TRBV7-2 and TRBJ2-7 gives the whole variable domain GAGVSQSPSNKVTEKGKDVELRCDPISGHTALYWYRQSLGQGLEFLIYFQGNSAPDKSGLPSDRFSAERTGGSVSTLTIQRTQQEDSAVYLCASSVTGLDSYEQYFGPGTRLTVT.

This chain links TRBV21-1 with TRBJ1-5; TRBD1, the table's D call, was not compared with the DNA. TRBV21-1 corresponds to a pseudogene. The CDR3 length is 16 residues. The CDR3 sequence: CASSPGQKFRPGPQHF. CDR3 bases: TGTGCCAGCAGCCCGGGACAGAAGTTCCGCCCAGGACCCCAGCATTTT.

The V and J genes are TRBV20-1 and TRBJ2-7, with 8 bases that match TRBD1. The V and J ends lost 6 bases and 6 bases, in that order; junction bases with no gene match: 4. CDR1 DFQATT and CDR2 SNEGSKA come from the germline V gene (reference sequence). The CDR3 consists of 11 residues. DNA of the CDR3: TGCAGTGCCAGGGGGCAATCCGAGCAGTACTTC. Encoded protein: CSARGQSEQYF.

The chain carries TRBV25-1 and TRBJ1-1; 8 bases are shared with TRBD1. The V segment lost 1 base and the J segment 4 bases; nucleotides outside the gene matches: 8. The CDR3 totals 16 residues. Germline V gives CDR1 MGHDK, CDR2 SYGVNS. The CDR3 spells CASSEFTGGSVTEAFF. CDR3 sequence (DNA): TGTGCCAGCAGTGAATTTACAGGGGGTTCTGTCACTGAAGCTTTCTTT.

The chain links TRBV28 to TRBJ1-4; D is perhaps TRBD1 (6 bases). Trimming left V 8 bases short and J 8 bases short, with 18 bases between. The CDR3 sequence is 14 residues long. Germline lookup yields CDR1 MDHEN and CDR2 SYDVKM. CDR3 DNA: TGTGCCAGCGCTGGGGGCCTTAAGGGCGAAAAACTGTTTTTT. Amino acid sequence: CASAGGLKGEKLFF.

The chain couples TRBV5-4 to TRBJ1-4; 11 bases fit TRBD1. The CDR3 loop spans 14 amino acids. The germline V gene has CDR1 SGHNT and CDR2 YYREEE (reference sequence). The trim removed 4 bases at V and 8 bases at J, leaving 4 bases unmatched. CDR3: CASSPGQGGEKLFF. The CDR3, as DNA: TGTGCCAGCAGCCCGGGACAGGGGGGGGAAAAACTGTTTTTT.